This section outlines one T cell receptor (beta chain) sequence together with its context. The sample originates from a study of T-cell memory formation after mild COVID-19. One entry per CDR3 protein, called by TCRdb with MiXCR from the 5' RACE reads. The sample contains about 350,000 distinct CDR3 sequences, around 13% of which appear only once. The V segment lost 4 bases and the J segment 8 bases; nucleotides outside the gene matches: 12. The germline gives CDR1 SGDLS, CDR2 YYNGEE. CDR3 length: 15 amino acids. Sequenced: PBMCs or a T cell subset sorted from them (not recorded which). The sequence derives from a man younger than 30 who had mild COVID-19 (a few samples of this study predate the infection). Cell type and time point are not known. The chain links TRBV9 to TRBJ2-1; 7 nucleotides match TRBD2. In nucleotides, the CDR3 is TGTGCCAGCAGCCCCAGCGGGGACCTGCTCTATGAGCAGTTCTTC. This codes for CASSPSGDLLYEQFF.